This T cell receptor beta chain appears in the sequencing data of a study of human T cells and chemical hapten exposure. At the level of the study: Read at 6 days, the patch tests placed 0.01% DPC on the upper back.

Regarding this clonotype: Its antigen is not identified.

Time point indicated: pre-sensitization, week 0. Regarding treatment: therapeutic diphenylcyclopropenone sensitization with weekly scalp DPC. The drawing of blood occurred before each patch test was applied. Unfractionated whole blood was the source from which total RNA was extracted. TCRdb redid the calling of the RACE reads with MiXCR, one entry per CDR3 protein. Among roughly 250,000 distinct CDR3 sequences, more than 6.5% were seen once, and the ten largest hold about 2.1%. Study conclusions and caveats: Against controls, expanded TCRs gave rise to significantly more large CDR3 similarity clusters.

The CDR3 extends over 13 amino acids. Deletions cut 5 bases from V and 4 bases from J, with 11 bases between. Germline CDR1 SGHTA, CDR2 FQGNSA. The source material was whole blood, sampled in connection with sensitization to the hapten diphenylcyclopropenone (DPC). V usage is TRBV7-2 and J usage is TRBJ2-5, with a weak D call TRBD1 (7 bases). The sequence was collected from a woman between 35 and 50 years old with alopecia areata. Some clones in this sample may be carry-over from other donors' samples. The CDR3 DNA sequence: TGTGCCAGCAGCCGTCAGGGGGGAGAGACCCAGTACTTC. Its translation is CASSRQGGETQYF.